Listed below are T cell receptor beta chains from one sample, sequenced in a study of T cell repertoires in cytomegalovirus infection. Each CDR3 protein is one row after TCRdb ran MiXCR on the reads. The table lists 170,000 or so distinct CDR3 sequences, approximately 15% of them singletons. The sample taken for sequencing was PBMCs. The receptor source for this set is a human donor in good health (CMV status not recorded). Some clones in this sample may be carry-over from other donors' samples. CDR3s include the opening cysteine and the closing phenylalanine or tryptophan.

>TRBJ1-1|TRBV28
CASTPGSNTEAFF
>TRBJ1-1|TRBV20-1
CSAPGQQNTEAFF
>TRBJ1-3|TRBV14
CASSRPTGDAGNTIYF
>TRBJ2-7|TRBV4-3
CASSQDASVPYEQYF
>TRBJ1-1|TRBV6-2/TRBV6-3
CASITRDRLNTEAFF
>TRBJ2-5|TRBV10-3
CAISESGIQETQYF
>TRBJ2-7|TRBV15
CATTPGEEYEQYF
>TRBJ2-1|TRBV5-6
CASSSPGLAGSEQFF
>TRBJ1-1|TRBV6-1
CASRRDTEAFF
>TRBJ1-2|TRBV7-3
CASSLSPGAVGYTF
>TRBJ2-2|TRBV24-1
CATSDLSGAGNTGELFF
>TRBJ2-2|TRBV5-5
CASRGFQAPSTGELFF
>TRBJ2-3|TRBV10-3
CPISESTDTQYF
>TRBJ2-1|TRBV29-1
CSVARLAGEEQFF
>TRBJ2-7|TRBV7-2
CASRDGQGGLTYEQYF
>TRBJ2-2|TRBV25-1
CASSQGDRNTGELFF
>TRBJ1-1|TRBV9
CASSPRLGATEAFF
>TRBJ2-5|TRBV7-2
CASSLDVTFQETQYF
>TRBJ1-1|TRBV20-1
CSARRGGEAFF
>TRBJ1-1|TRBV12-5
CASGVGRAFF
>TRBJ1-4|TRBV19
CASRQLYEKLFF
>TRBJ2-7|TRBV6-1
CASSSGTGAGEQYF
>TRBJ1-4|TRBV7-2
CASSGTGPYEKLFF
>TRBJ2-1|TRBV7-3
CASSPGLAFFNEQFF
>TRBJ1-4|TRBV10-3
CASGQTATNEKLFF
>TRBJ2-1|TRBV7-2
CASSPSGRSYNEQFF
>TRBJ2-3|TRBV5-5
CASSLDGTSDTQYF
>TRBJ1-6|TRBV25-1
CASSAGKSSYNSPLHF
>TRBJ2-7|TRBV28
CASSFQSAVSYEQYF
>TRBJ1-4|TRBV7-9
CASSPSGATNEKLFF
>TRBJ2-7|TRBV4-3
CASSQDIAATYEQYF
>TRBJ1-3|TRBV6-8
CASSSRQGRSGNTIYF
>TRBJ2-1|TRBV12-3/TRBV12-4
CASTQRGGTYNEQFF
>TRBJ1-1|TRBV6-5
CASKVKGTTEAFF
>TRBJ1-1|TRBV7-2
CASSSVTGSTEAFF
>TRBJ2-5|TRBV6-6
CASRFGGPQETQYF
>TRBJ1-1|TRBV7-9
CASSSSGTNTEAFF
>TRBJ1-1|TRBV19
CASSIFGGNTEAFF
>TRBJ1-5|TRBV19
CASSEDRGNQPQHF
>TRBJ2-5|TRBV12-3/TRBV12-4
CASSLDGVGETQYF
>TRBJ1-5|TRBV9
CASSQWGAVNQPQHF
>TRBJ2-2|TRBV14
CASSQGPSGVNTGELFF
>TRBJ2-5|TRBV7-8
CASSTTGAAQETQYF
>TRBJ2-7|TRBV27
CASSKGPNEQYF
>TRBJ1-1|TRBV29-1
CSVAQLEAFF
>TRBJ2-7|TRBV6-2/TRBV6-3
CASRPQRTSGREQYF
>TRBJ2-6|TRBV15
CATSRDVRGANVLTF
>TRBJ1-1|TRBV29-1
CSVKQDGAFF
>TRBJ2-3|TRBV6-8
CASSLTGGNTDTQYF
>TRBJ2-3|TRBV7-2
CASSSHTPGAPDTQYF